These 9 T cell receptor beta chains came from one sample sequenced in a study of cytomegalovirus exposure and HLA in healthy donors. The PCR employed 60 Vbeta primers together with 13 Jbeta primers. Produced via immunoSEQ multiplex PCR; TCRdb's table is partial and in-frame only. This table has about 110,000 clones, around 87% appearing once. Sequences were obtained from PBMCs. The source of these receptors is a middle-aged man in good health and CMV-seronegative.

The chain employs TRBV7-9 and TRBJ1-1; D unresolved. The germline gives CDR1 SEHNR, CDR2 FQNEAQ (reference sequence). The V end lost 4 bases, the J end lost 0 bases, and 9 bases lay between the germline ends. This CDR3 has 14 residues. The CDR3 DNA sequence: TGTGCCAGCAGCTCCCACACAGTGAACACTGAAGCTTTCTTT. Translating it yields CASSSHTVNTEAFF.

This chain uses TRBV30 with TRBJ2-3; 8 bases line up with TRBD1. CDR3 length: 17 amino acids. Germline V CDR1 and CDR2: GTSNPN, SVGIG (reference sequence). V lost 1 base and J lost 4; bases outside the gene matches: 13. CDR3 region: CAWSGQGKVLRADTQYF. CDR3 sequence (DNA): TGTGCCTGGAGTGGACAGGGGAAGGTTTTGCGCGCAGATACGCAGTATTTT.

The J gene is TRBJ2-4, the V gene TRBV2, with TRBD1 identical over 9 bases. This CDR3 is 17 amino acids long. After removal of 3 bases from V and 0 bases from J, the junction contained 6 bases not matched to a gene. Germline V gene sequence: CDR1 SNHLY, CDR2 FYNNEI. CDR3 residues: CASSEGGTGLAKNIQYF. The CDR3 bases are TGTGCCAGCAGTGAGGGGGGGACAGGGCTAGCCAAAAACATTCAGTACTTC.

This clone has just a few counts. The CDR3 nucleotides read TGCGCCAGCAGCCCGCGACAGGGGGACGGCTACACCTTC. This gives the protein CASSPRQGDGYTF. This chain joins TRBV5-1 and TRBJ1-2; 9 nucleotides match TRBD1. CDR1 is SGHRS, CDR2 YFSETQ, per germline. The CDR3 runs to 13 residues. V was clipped by 4 bases and J by 8 bases; unmatched bases: 6.

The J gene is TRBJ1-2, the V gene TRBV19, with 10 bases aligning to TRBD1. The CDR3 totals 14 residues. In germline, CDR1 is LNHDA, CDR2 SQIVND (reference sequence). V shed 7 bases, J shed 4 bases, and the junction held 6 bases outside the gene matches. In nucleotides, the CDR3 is TGTGCCAGTACCCCTGGGACAGGGGTCTATGGCTACACCTTC. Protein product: CASTPGTGVYGYTF.

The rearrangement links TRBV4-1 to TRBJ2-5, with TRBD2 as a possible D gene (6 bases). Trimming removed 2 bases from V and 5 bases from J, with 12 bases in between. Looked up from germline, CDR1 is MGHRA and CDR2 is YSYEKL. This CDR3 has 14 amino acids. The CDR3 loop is CASSQYGGTETQYF. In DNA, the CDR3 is TGCGCCAGCAGCCAATATGGGGGGACGGAGACCCAGTACTTC.

For the CDR3, the DNA is TGCGCCAGCAGCCTGAGAATGGTAGCGGGGGGGCTCTACGAGCAGTACTTC. Translation: CASSLRMVAGGLYEQYF. The chain links TRBV5-1 to TRBJ2-7, with 11 bases lining up with TRBD2. V lost 4 bases, J lost 3 bases, and 12 bases stayed unmatched. The germline V gene has CDR1 SGHRS and CDR2 YFSETQ. The CDR3 has 17 amino acids. The whole variable domain, remainder taken from reference TRBV5-1 and TRBJ2-7, is KAGVTQTPRYLIKTRGQQVTLSCSPISGHRSVSWYQQTPGQGLQFLFEYFSETQRNKGNFPGRFSGRQFSNSRSEMNVSTLELGDSALYLCASSLRMVAGGLYEQYFGPGTRLTVT.

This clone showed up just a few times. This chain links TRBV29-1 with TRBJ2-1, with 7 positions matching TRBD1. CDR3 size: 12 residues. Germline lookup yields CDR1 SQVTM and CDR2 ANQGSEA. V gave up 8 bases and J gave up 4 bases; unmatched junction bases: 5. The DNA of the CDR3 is TGCAGCCCCATGGGACAGTACAATGAGCAGTTCTTC. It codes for CSPMGQYNEQFF.

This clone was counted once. CDR3 region: CASRLTGDGTEAFF. The CDR3 DNA follows: TGCGCCAGCCGACTGACAGGGGACGGGACTGAAGCTTTCTTT. This chain connects TRBV5-1 to TRBJ1-1; TRBD1 aligns across 8 bases. Germline V CDR1 and CDR2: SGHRS, YFSETQ. V dropped 7 bases and J dropped 5; count of bases not matched to a gene: 10. The CDR3 consists of 14 residues.